This is a list of T cell receptor beta chains from one sample in a study of cytomegalovirus exposure and HLA in healthy donors. The method was immunoSEQ multiplex PCR; TCRdb's version includes in-frame clones alone and lacks a portion of them. Of about 110,000 clones in the sample, about 72% are singletons; the top ten hold about 2%. The sequenced material came from PBMCs. Receptor source: a man between 18 and 35 years old in good health and CMV-seronegative. CDR3s include the opening cysteine and the closing phenylalanine or tryptophan. D genes are given only for firm matches. Not every row has a clone size; where given, it reads once, few, many or a size class.

V	J	size	D	DNA	CDR3
TRBV4-1	TRBJ1-1	few	.	TGCGCCAGCAGCCCACTTGCCGGGAGCACTGAAGCTTTCTTT	CASSPLAGSTEAFF
TRBV4-2	TRBJ1-1	few	.	TGTGCCAGCAGCCAAGGGAGGTGGGACACTGAAGCTTTCTTT	CASSQGRWDTEAFF
TRBV7-9	TRBJ2-1	.	TRBD2	TGTGCCAGCAGCTTAGGTAGAGGGACTAGCGGGGGGATCGATGAGCAGTTCTTC	CASSLGRGTSGGIDEQFF
TRBV7-2	TRBJ1-6	.	.	TGTGCCAGCAGCTCCCCAACAAATTATTCACCCCTCCACTTT	CASSSPTNYSPLHF
TRBV2	TRBJ2-2	once	TRBD2	TGTGCCAGTCGTACCAGCGGGGGGGCCGGGGAGCTGTTTTTT	CASRTSGGAGELFF
TRBV4-2	TRBJ2-2	.	.	TGTGCCAGCAGCCAAAGACAGGGAGGGAACACCGGGGAGCTGTTTTTT	CASSQRQGGNTGELFF
TRBV20-1	TRBJ1-1	.	.	TGCAGTGCCCGGACTGAAGCTTTCTTT	CSARTEAFF
TRBV5-1	TRBJ1-2	.	.	TGCGCCAGCAGCTTCGGGGGGGGCTACACCTTC	CASSFGGGYTF
TRBV28	TRBJ1-5	.	.	TGTGCCAGCAGTTTCGGAGCCAGGGGAAGCAATCAGCCCCAGCATTTT	CASSFGARGSNQPQHF
TRBV19	TRBJ1-2	few	.	TGTGCCAGTAGTACAACAGGGATAGCTAACTATGGCTACACCTTC	CASSTTGIANYGYTF
TRBV28	TRBJ1-5	once	.	TGTGCCAGCAGTAGGACAGTCCAGCCCCAGCATTTT	CASSRTVQPQHF
TRBV2	TRBJ2-7	.	.	TGTGCCAGCAGCGATACTCCGGTCAACTCCTACGAGCAGTACTTC	CASSDTPVNSYEQYF
TRBV4-2	TRBJ2-5	.	TRBD2	TGTGCCAGCAGCCCCCGGGGTAGCGGGGGATCCTTAAAGACCCAGTACTTC	CASSPRGSGGSLKTQYF
TRBV9	TRBJ2-5	.	.	TGTGCCAGCAGCGTAGCTTCCTCGGGGTACGAGACCCAGTACTTC	CASSVASSGYETQYF
TRBV27	TRBJ1-1	once	.	TGTGCCAGCAGTTTAGCCGCGTGGGCCAACACTGAAGCTTTCTTT	CASSLAAWANTEAFF
TRBV27	TRBJ2-5	.	TRBD1	TGTGCCAGCAGTTTCATAGGACAGGGGTTGGAGACCCAGTACTTC	CASSFIGQGLETQYF
TRBV25-1	TRBJ2-3	.	.	TGTGCCAGCAGTCTACGGACAGTGAAAGTTTTT	CASSLRTVKVF
TRBV11-2	TRBJ2-7	.	.	TGTGCCAGCAGCTTAGAAAGGCGCGGCTACGAGCAGTACTTC	CASSLERRGYEQYF
TRBV6-1	TRBJ2-5	.	TRBD2	TGTGCCAGCAGTGAGCAGACTAGCGGGGGACAAGAGACCCAGTACTTC	CASSEQTSGGQETQYF
TRBV6-5	TRBJ2-5	.	TRBD2	TGTGCCAGCAGTTACTCTCCTAGCGGGGAGGGGACCCAGTACTTC	CASSYSPSGEGTQYF
TRBV7-2	TRBJ2-1	.	TRBD2	TGTGCCAGCAGCACCCAGCGGGGGGCTTACAATGAGCAGTTCTTC	CASSTQRGAYNEQFF
TRBV5-1	TRBJ2-5	.	TRBD2	TGCGCCAGCAGCTCCCAGGGGCGGGGGGTAACTCAAGAGACCCAGTACTTC	CASSSQGRGVTQETQYF
TRBV20-1	TRBJ2-5	few	.	TGCAGTGCTAGGAGCGGGGAGACCCAGTACTTC	CSARSGETQYF
TRBV6-5	TRBJ1-5	few	TRBD1	TGTGCCAGCAGAAAGGGGACAGGGACTCAGCCCCAGCATTTT	CASRKGTGTQPQHF
TRBV29-1	TRBJ2-1	few	.	TGCAGCGTCCAGGTGGGGCGAGGTAGCTTCAATGAGCAGTTCTTC	CSVQVGRGSFNEQFF
TRBV28	TRBJ2-2	.	TRBD1	TGTGCCAGCAGTTTGGTAGGGGGCGAACGAACCGGGGAGCTGTTTTTT	CASSLVGGERTGELFF
TRBV18	TRBJ1-6	.	TRBD1	TGTGCCAGCTCCTCCGGCCCCCCGGGACAGGGGAGCGTACCCCTCCACTTT	CASSSGPPGQGSVPLHF